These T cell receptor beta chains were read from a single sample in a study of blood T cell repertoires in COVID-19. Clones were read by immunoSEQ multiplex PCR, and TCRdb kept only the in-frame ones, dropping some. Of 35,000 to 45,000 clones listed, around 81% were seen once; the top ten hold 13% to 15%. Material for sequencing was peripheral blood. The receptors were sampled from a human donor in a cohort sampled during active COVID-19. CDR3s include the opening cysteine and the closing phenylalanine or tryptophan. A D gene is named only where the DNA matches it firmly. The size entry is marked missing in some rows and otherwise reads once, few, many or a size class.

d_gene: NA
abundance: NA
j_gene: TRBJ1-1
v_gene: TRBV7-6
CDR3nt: TGTGCCAGCAGCACAAACCAGCTGCGGACGGGAGAAGCTTTCTTT
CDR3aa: CASSTNQLRTGEAFF

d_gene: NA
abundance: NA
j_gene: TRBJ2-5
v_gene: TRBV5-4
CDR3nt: TGTGCCAGCAGACCGCCAGGAAAGGGGGAGACCCAGTACTTC
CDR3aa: CASRPPGKGETQYF

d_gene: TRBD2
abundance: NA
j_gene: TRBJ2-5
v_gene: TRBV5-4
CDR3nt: TGTGCCAGCAGCTTTCTAGCGGGGGGACCTGAAACCCAGTACTTC
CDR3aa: CASSFLAGGPETQYF

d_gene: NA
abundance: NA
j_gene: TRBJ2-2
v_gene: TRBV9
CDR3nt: TGTGCCAGCAGCGTAGGAGGGGGCACCGGGGAGCTGTTTTTT
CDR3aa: CASSVGGGTGELFF

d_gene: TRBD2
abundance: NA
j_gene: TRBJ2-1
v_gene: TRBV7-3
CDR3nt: TGTGCCAGCAGCCCCGGACTAGCGGGGGGCCTCAATGAGCAGTTCTTC
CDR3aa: CASSPGLAGGLNEQFF

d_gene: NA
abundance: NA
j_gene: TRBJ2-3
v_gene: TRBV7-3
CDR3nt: TGTGCCAGCAGCCCGAGGGGGTACCGCACAGATACGCAGTATTTT
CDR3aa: CASSPRGYRTDTQYF

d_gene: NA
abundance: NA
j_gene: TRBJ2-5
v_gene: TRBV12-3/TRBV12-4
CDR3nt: TGTGCCAGCAGTTCAGTGAGGAGGACCCAGTACTTC
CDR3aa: CASSSVRRTQYF

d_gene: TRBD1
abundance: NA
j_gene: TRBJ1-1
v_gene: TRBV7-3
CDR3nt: TGTGCCAGCAGCTTACCGCTCGGACAGGGAGTTGAAGCTTTCTTT
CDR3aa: CASSLPLGQGVEAFF

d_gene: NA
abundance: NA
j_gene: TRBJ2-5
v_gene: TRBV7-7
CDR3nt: TGTGCTAGCAGCTTAGGGGGGACTTTCGCGGAGACCCAGTACTTC
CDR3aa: CASSLGGTFAETQYF

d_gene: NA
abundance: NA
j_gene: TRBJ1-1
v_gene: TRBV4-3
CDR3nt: TGCGCCAGCAGCCAAGAGGAGGGGCGGATCACTGAAGCTTTCTTT
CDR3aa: CASSQEEGRITEAFF

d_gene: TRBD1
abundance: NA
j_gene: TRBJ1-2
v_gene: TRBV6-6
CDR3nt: TGTGCCAGCAGTCAGACAGGGAATTATGGCTACACCTTC
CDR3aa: CASSQTGNYGYTF

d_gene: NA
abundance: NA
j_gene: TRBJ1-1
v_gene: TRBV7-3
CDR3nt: TGTGCCAGCAGCTTCGGCGGGGCCCCCACTGAAGCTTTCTTT
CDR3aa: CASSFGGAPTEAFF

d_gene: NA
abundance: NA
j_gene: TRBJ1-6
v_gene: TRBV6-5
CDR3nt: TGTGCCAGCAGTTACTCCCCGGGGGTTAATTCACCCCTCCACTTT
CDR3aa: CASSYSPGVNSPLHF

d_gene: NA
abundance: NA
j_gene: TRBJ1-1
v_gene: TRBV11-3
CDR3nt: TGTGCCAGCAGCCCAGCGGGCAGACAGAACACTGAAGCTTTCTTT
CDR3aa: CASSPAGRQNTEAFF

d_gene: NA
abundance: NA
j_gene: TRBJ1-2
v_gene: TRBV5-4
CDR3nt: TGTGCCAGCACGAACGACAGGATTAACTATGGCTACACCTTC
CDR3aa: CASTNDRINYGYTF

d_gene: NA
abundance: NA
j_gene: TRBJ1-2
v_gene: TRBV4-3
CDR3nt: TGCGCCAGCAGCCAAGAGCAGGGGTCTGGCTACACCTTC
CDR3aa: CASSQEQGSGYTF

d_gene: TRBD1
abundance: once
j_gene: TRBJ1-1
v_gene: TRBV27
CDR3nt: TGTGCCAGCAGTCCGATACAGGGGGCAAACACTGAAGCTTTCTTT
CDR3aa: CASSPIQGANTEAFF

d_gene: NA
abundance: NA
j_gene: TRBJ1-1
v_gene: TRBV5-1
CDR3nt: TGCGCCAGCAGCATTGACAGACGAACTGAAGCTTTCTTT
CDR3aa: CASSIDRRTEAFF

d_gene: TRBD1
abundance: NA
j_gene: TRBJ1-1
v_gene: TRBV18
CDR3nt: TGTGCCAGCTCACCCATCGCCGGGACAGGGGAAGCTTTCTTT
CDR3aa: CASSPIAGTGEAFF

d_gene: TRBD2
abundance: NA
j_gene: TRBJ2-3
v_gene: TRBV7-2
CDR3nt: TGTGCCAGCAGCTTATCTACTAGCGGGGGGAATACGCAGTATTTT
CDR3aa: CASSLSTSGGNTQYF

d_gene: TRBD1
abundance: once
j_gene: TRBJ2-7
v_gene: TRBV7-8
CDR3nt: TGTGCCAGCAGCTCCGGACAGGGGGTCTCCTACGAGCAGTACTTC
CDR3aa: CASSSGQGVSYEQYF

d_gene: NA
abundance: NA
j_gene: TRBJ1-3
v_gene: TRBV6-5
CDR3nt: TGTGCCAGCAGTTACTCGGGACAATCGTACGGAAACACCATATATTTT
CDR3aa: CASSYSGQSYGNTIYF

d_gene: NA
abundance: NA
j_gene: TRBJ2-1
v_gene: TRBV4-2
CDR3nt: TGTGCCAGCAGCCAAGCGGGGACAGCGGGCGGTGAGCAGTTCTTC
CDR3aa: CASSQAGTAGGEQFF

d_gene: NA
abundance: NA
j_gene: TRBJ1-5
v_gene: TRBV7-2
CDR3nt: TGTGCCAGCAGCTCCAGATCAAATAGCAATCAGCCCCAGCATTTT
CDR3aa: CASSSRSNSNQPQHF

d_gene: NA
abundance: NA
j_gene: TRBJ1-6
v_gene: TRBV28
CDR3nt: TGTGCCAGCAGTTTATGGTCGAGCTCCTATAATTCACCCCTCCACTTT
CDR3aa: CASSLWSSSYNSPLHF

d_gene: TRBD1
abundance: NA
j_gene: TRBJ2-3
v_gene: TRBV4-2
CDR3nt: TGTGCCAGCAGGACCCGGGACAGGAGTACAGATACGCAGTATTTT
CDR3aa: CASRTRDRSTDTQYF

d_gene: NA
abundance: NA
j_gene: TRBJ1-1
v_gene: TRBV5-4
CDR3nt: TGTGCCAGCAGCCCACAGGGACGAGAAACTGAAGCTTTCTTT
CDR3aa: CASSPQGRETEAFF

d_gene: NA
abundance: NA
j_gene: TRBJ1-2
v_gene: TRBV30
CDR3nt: TGTGCCTGGAGTGTGTCTGTCGGGGGTGGCTACACCTTC
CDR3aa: CAWSVSVGGGYTF

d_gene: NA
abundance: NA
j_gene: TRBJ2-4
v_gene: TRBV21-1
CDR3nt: TGTGCCAGCAGCAGAGAGCGGGGAGCCAAAAACATTCAGTACTTC
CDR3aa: CASSRERGAKNIQYF

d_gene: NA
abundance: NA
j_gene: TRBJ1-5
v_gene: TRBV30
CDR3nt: TGTGCCTGGAGTAAGGGTACAGGACAAAATCAGCCCCAGCATTTT
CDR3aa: CAWSKGTGQNQPQHF

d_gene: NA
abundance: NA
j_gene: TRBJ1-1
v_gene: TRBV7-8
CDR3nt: TGTGCCAGCAGCCCTTTAATGAACACTGAAGCTTTCTTT
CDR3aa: CASSPLMNTEAFF

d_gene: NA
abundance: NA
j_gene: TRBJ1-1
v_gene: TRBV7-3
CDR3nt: TGTGCCAGCAGCCGACAGGAGAACACTGAAGCTTTCTTT
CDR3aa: CASSRQENTEAFF

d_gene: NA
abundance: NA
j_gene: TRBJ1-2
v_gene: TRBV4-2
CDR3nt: TGTGCCAGCAGCCCGTACAGTGCTAACTATGGCTACACCTTC
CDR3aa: CASSPYSANYGYTF

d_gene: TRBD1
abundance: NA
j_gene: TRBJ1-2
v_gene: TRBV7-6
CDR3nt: TGTGCCAGCAGCTTAGAGAGACAGGGGGCCAGTGGCTACACCTTC
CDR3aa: CASSLERQGASGYTF

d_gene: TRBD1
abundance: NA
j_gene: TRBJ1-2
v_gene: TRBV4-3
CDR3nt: TGCGCCAGCAGCCAGGTGGGGACAGGGGGCGACTATGGCTACACCTTC
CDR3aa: CASSQVGTGGDYGYTF

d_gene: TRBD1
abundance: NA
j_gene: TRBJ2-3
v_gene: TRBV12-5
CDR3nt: TGTGCTAGTGGTTTGGCCTCCGGGACAGTCACAGATACGCAGTATTTT
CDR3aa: CASGLASGTVTDTQYF

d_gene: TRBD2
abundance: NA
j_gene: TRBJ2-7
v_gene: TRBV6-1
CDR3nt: TGTGCCAGCAGTGAACGGGGGGGGACTAGCTCGGACGAGCAGTACTTC
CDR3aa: CASSERGGTSSDEQYF

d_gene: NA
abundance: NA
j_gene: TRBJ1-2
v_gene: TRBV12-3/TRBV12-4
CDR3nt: TGTGCCAGCAGGGGAGGAAACTATGGCTACACCTTC
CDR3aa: CASRGGNYGYTF

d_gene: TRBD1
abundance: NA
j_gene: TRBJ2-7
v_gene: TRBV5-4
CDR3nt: TGTGCCAGCAGCTTGTACAGGGGGCAACTCTACGAGCAGTACTTC
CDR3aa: CASSLYRGQLYEQYF

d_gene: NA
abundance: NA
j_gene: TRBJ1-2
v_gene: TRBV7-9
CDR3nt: TGTGCCACGGGGGGCTACACCTTC
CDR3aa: CATGGYTF

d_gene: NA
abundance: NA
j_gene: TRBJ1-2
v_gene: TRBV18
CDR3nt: TGTGCCAGCTCACCACTTGAGCCAGGGGTTCAAGTTTCGCAAAAGAAGAACTATGGCTACACCTTC
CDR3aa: CASSPLEPGVQVSQKKNYGYTF

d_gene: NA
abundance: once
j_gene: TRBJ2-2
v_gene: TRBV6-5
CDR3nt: TGTGCCAGCAGTTGGGGACTCACCGGGGAGCTGTTTTTT
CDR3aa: CASSWGLTGELFF

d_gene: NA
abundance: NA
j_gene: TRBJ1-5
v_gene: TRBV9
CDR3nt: TGTGCCAGCAGCGTTGGGGACTACGGCAATCAGCCCCAGCATTTT
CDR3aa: CASSVGDYGNQPQHF

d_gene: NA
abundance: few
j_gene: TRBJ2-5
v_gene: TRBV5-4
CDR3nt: TGTGCCAGCAGCTCAGGCAGTAACCAAGAGACCCAGTACTTC
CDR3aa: CASSSGSNQETQYF

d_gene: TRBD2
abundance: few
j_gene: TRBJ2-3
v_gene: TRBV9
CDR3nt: TGTGCCAGCAGCGTAGGCCAGCGGGGATACACAGATACGCAGTATTTT
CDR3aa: CASSVGQRGYTDTQYF

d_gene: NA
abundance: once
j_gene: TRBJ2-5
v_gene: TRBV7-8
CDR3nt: TGTGCCAGCAGCTCTAGTTTTAGCTCAGAAGAGACCCAGTACTTC
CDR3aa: CASSSSFSSEETQYF

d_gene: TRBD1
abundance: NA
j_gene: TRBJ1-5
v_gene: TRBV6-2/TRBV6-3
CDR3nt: TGTGCCAGCAGTTCGCCAGGGGGTCATCAGCCCCAGCATTTT
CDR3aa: CASSSPGGHQPQHF

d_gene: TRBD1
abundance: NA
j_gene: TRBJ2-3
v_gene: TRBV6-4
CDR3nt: TGTGCCAGCAGTGACCGGTCGGGACAGGGTTCAGATACGCAGTATTTT
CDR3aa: CASSDRSGQGSDTQYF

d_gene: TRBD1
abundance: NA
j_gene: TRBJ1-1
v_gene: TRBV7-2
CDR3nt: TGTGCCAGCAGCCCAAAAAGACAGGGCTATGAAGCTTTCTTT
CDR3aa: CASSPKRQGYEAFF

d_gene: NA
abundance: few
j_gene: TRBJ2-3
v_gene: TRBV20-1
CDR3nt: TGCAGTGCTAGCCCCTATACGCAGTATTTT
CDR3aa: CSASPYTQYF

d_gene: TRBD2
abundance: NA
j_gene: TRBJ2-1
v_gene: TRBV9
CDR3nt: TGTGCCAGCAGCCCTAGCGGGGGCCCGGAGGGTGAGCAGTTCTTC
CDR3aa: CASSPSGGPEGEQFF

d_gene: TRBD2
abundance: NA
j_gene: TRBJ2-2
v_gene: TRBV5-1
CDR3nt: TGCGCCAGCACCCCCGTCGGGGGGACTTACACCGGGGAGCTGTTTTTT
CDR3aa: CASTPVGGTYTGELFF

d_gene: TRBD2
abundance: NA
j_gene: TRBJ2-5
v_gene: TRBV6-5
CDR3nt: TGTGCCAGCAGTTACAGGGAGGGAGAGACCCAGTACTTC
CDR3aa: CASSYREGETQYF

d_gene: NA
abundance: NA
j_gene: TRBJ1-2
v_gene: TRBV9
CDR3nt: TGTGCCAGCAGCGTAGGGACAAGTGTGGACTATGGCTACACCTTC
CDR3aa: CASSVGTSVDYGYTF